Included here is one TCR beta chain sequence, with context. Assay used: immunoSEQ multiplex PCR; TCRdb lists only in-frame clones, some missing. The table records roughly 83,000 clones, approximately 90% of them present only once. This record comes from a study of T cell changes during pregnancy in multiple sclerosis. The CDR3 runs to 18 residues. V lost 2 bases, J lost 2 bases, and 22 bases lay in between. Germline V lookup: CDR1 SGHVS, CDR2 FQNEAQ. The TCR originated in a female donor in good health, serving as a control in a pregnancy study. Some clones in this sample may be carry-over from other donors' samples. The chain links TRBV7-8 to TRBJ2-7, with D tentatively TRBD2 (6 bases). Sequencing used PBMCs, obtained in the first trimester of pregnancy. The CDR3: CASSLWSATEGETYEQYF. The DNA for the CDR3 is TGTGCCAGCAGCTTATGGTCGGCTACGGAGGGAGAAACCTACGAGCAGTACTTC.